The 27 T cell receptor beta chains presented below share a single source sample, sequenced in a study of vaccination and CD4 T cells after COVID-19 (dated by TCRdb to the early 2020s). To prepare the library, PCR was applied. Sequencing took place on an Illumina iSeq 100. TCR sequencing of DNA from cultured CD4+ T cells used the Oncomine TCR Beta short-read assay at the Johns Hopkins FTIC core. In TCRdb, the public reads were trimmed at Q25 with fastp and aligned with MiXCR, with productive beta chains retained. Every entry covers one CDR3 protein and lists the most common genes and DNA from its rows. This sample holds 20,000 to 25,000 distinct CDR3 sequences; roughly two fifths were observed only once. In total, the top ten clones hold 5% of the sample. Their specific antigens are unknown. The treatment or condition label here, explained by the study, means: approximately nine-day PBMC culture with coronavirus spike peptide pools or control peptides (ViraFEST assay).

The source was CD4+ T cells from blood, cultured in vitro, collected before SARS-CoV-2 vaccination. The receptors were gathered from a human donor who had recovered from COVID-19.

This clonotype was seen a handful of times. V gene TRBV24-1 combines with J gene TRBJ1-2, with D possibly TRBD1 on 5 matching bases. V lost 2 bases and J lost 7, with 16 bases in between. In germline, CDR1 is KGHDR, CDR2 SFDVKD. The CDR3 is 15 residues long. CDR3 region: CATSDSVPGIAGYTF. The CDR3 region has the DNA TGTGCCACCAGTGATTCCGTTCCAGGGATTGCTGGCTACACCTTC.

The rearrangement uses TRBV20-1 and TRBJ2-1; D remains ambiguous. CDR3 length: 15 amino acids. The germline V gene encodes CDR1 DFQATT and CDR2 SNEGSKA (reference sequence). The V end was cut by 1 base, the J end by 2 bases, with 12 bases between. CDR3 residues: CSARAFHPPYNEQFF. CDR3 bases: TGCAGTGCTAGAGCTTTCCATCCGCCCTACAATGAGCAGTTCTTC.

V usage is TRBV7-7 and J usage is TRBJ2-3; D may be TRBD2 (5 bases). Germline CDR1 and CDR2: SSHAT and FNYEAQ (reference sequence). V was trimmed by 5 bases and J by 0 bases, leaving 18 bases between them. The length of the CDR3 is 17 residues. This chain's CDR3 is CASSPGVSGRSTDTQYF. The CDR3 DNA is TGTGCCAGCAGCCCCGGGGTATCAGGACGGAGCACAGATACGCAGTATTTT.

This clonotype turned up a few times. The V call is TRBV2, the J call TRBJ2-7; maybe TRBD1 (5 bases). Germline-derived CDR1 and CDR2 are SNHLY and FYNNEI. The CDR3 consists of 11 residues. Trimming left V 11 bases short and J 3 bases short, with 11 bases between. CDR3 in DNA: TGTGCCGGCGGACAAGACTACGAGCAGTACTTC. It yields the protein CAGGQDYEQYF. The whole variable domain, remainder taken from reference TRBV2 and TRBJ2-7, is EPEVTQTPSHQVTQMGQEVILRCVPISNHLYFYWYRQILGQKVEFLVSFYNNEISEKSEIFDDQFSVERPDGSNFTLKIRSTKLEDSAMYFCAGGQDYEQYFGPGTRLTVT.

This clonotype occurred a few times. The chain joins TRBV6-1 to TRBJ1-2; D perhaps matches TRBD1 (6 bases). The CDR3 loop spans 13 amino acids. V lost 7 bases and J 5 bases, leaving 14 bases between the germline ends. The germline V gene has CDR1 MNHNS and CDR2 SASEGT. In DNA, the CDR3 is TGTGCCAGCAACGCGGGGGGGCGGTATGGCTACACCTTC. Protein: CASNAGGRYGYTF.

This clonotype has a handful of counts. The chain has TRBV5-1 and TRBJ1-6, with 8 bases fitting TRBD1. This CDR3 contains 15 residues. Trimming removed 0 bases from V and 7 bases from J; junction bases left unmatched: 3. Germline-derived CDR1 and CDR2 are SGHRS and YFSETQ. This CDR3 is CASSLVPGGNSPLHF. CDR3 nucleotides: TGCGCCAGCAGCTTGGTGCCAGGGGGCAATTCACCCCTCCACTTT.

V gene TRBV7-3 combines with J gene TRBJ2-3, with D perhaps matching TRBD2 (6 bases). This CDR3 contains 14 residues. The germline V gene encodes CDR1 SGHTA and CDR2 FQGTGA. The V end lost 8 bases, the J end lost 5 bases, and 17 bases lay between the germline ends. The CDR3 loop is CASAPGGMLDTQYF. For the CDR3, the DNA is TGTGCCAGCGCGCCCGGGGGTATGTTAGATACGCAGTATTTT.

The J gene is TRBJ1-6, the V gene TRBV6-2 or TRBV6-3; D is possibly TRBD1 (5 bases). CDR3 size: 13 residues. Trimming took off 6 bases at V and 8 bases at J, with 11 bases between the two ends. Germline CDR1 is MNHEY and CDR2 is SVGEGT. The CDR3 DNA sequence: TGTGCCAGCAGATCCGACAGAGATTCACCCCTCCACTTT. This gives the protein CASRSDRDSPLHF.

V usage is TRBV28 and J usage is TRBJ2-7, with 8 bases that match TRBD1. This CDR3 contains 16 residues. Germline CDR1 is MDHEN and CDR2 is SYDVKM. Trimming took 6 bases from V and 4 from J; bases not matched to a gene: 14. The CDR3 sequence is CASSRIGQGTQYEQYF. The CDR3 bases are TGTGCCAGCAGCCGAATCGGACAGGGCACCCAGTACGAGCAGTACTTC.

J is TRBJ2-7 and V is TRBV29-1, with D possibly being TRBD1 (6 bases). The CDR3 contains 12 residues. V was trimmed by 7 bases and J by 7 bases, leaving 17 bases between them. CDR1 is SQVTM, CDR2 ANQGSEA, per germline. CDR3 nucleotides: TGCAGCGCAGCAACAGGGAATCGGGAGCAGTACTTC. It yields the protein CSAATGNREQYF.

CDR3 nucleotides: TGCGCCAGCAGCCCCACCGTTCAGGGTGGCACAGATACGCAGTATTTT. Translating it yields CASSPTVQGGTDTQYF. The chain carries TRBV4-1 and TRBJ2-3, with a weak D call TRBD1 (5 bases). There are 16 residues in the CDR3. The V end lost 4 bases, the J end lost 1 base, and 15 bases lay between the germline ends. Germline V lookup: CDR1 MGHRA, CDR2 YSYEKL.

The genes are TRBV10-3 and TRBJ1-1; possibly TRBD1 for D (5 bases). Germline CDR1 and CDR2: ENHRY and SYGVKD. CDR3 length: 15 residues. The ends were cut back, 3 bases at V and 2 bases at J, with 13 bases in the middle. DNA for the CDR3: TGTGCCATCAGTGAATCCCGACAGACTAACACTGAAGCTTTCTTT. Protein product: CAISESRQTNTEAFF.

The CDR3 DNA is TGTGCCAGCAGTTTAGGATCAGGGAGGAATTCACCCCTCCACTTT. Its translation is CASSLGSGRNSPLHF. This chain joins TRBV27 and TRBJ1-6; D might be TRBD1 (5 bases). This CDR3 has 15 residues. Trimming cost V 2 bases and J 7 bases, with 12 bases left between them. Germline V gene data show CDR1 as MNHEY and CDR2 as SMNVEV (reference sequence).

CDR3 in amino acids: CASSPDVIYNSPLHF. For the CDR3, the DNA is TGTGCCAGCAGCCCCGATGTGATCTATAATTCACCCCTCCACTTT. The V and J genes are TRBV9 and TRBJ1-6; D remains unclear. V gave up 4 bases and J gave up 3 bases, with 11 bases separating them. The CDR3 consists of 15 residues. Germline loops: CDR1 SGDLS, CDR2 YYNGEE.

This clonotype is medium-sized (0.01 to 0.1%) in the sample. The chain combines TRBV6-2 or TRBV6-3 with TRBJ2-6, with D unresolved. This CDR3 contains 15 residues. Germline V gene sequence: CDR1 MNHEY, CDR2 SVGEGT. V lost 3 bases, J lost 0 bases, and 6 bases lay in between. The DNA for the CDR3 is TGTGCCAGCAGTTATCGGGTCTCTGGGGCCAACGTCCTGACTTTC. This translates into CASSYRVSGANVLTF.

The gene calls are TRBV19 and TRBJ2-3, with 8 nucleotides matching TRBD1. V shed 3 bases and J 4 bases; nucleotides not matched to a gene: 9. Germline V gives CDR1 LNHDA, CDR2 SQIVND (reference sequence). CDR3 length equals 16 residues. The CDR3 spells CASSMDGTGNADTQYF. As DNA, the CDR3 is TGTGCCAGTAGTATGGATGGGACAGGCAATGCAGATACGCAGTATTTT.

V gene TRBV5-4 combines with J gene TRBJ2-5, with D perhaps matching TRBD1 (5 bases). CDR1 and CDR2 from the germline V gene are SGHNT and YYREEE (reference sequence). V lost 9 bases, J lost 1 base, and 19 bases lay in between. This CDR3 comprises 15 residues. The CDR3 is CANLCPGLCQETQYF. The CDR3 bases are TGTGCCAACCTCTGCCCAGGGCTTTGCCAAGAGACCCAGTACTTC.

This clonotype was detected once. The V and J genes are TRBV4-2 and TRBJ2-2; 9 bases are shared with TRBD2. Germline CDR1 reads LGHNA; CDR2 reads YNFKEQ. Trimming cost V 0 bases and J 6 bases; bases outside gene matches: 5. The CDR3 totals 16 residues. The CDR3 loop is CASSQDQRGASGELFF. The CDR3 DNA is TGTGCCAGCAGCCAAGATCAGCGGGGGGCATCCGGGGAGCTGTTTTTT.

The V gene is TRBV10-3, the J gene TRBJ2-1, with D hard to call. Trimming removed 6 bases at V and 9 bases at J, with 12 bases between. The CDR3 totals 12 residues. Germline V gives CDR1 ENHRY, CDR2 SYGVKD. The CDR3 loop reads CAIRIEAGEQFF. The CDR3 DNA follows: TGTGCCATCAGGATAGAAGCTGGTGAGCAGTTCTTC.

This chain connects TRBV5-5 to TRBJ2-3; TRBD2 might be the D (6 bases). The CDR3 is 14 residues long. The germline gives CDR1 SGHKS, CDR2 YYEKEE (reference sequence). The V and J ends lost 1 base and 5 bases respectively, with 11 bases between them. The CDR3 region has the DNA TGTGCCAGCAGCTTGTTACTAGCAGGAGATACGCAGTATTTT. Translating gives CASSLLLAGDTQYF.

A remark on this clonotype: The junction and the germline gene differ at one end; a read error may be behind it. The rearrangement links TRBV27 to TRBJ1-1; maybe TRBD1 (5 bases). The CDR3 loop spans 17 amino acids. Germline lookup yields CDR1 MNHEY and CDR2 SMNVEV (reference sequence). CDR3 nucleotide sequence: TGTGCCAGCAGTCCACATACCACGAACAGGATAAACACTGAAGTTTTCTTT. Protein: CASSPHTTNRINTEVFF.

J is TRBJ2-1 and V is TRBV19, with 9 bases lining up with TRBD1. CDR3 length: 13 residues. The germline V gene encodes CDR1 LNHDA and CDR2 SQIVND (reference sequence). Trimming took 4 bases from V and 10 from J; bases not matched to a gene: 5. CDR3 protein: CASSTTQGAEQFF. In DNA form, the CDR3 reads TGTGCCAGTAGTACCACACAGGGGGCCGAGCAGTTCTTC.

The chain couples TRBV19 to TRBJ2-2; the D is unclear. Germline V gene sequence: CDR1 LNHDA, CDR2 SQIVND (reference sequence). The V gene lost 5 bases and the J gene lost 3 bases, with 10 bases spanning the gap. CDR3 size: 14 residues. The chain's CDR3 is CASSDGPDTGELFF. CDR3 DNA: TGTGCCAGTAGTGACGGGCCGGACACCGGGGAGCTGTTTTTT.

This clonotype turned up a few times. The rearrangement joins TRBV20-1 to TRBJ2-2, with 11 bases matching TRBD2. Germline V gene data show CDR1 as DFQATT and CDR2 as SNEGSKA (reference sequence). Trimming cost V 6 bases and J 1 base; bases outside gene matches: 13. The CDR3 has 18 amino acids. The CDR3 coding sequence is TGCAGTGCCAAACTAGCGGGAGAAAGTGGGTGGAACACCGGGGAGCTGTTTTTT. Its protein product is CSAKLAGESGWNTGELFF.

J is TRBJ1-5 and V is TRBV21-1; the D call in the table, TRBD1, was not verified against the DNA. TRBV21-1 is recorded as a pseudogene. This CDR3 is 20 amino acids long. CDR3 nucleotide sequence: TGTGCCAGCAGCAGTCAAGCCCACATTTTCCGGGACGCCTGGGGAGGGCCCCAGCATTTT. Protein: CASSSQAHIFRDAWGGPQHF.

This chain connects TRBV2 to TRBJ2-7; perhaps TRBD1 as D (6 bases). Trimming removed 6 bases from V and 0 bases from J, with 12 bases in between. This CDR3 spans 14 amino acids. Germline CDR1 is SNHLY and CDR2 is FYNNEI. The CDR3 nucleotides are TGTGCCAGCAGGGCGGACAGCTTCTCCTACGAGCAGTACTTC. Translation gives CASRADSFSYEQYF.

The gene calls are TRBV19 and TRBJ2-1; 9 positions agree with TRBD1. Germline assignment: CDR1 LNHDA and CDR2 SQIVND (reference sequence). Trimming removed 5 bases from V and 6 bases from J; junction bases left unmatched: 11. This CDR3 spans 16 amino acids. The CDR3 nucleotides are TGTGCCAGTAGTCCTACAGGGGGCCTTGGGGCCAATGAGCAGTTCTTC. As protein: CASSPTGGLGANEQFF.